This T cell receptor (beta chain) was captured in a study of blood T cell repertoires in COVID-19. Study-wide background: Sample material is recorded as cDNA or gDNA derived from T cells, B-cell-depleted T cells, or PBMCs.

In the original workflow: Nucleated cell number was recorded as an estimate derived from reference gene primer amplification. Repertoires were generated with immunoSEQ multiplex PCR, while TCRdb's copy carries only in-frame clones and drops some. That table gives V, J and clone size, and the DNA gave D and trimming. The sample has 100,000 to 150,000 clones, around 89% seen once. Per the germline V gene, CDR1 is SGHRS and CDR2 is YFSETQ. V gave up 2 bases and J gave up 2 bases, with 7 bases separating them. The CDR3 loop spans 13 amino acids. This sequence originates from a man aged 55 to 69 with COVID-19, enrolled during active disease. The sequenced sample was peripheral blood. The chain has TRBV5-1 and TRBJ1-1; no clear D gene. The CDR3 DNA follows: TGCGCCAGCAGCTTTGGAGAAAACACTGAAGCTTTCTTT. Translation: CASSFGENTEAFF.